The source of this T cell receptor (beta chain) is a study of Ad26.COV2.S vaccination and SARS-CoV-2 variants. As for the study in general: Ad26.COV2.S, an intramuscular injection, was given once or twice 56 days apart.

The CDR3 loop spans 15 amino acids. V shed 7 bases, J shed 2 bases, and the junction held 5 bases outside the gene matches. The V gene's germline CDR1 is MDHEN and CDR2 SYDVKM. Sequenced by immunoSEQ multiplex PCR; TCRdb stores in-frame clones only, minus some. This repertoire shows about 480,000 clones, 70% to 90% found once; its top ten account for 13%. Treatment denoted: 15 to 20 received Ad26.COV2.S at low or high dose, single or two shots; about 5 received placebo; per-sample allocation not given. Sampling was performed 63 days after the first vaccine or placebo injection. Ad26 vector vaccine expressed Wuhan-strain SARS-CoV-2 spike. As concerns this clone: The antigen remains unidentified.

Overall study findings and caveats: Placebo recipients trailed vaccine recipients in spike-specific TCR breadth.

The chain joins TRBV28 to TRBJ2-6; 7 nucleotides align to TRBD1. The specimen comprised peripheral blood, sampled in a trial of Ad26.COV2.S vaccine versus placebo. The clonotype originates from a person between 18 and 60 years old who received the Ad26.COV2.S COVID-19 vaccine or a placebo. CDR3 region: CASKKTGTGANVLTF. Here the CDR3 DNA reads TGTGCCAGCAAGAAGACAGGGACTGGGGCCAACGTCCTGACTTTC.